The T cell receptor beta chain described here comes from a study of T cells after yellow fever vaccination. Study results and caveats: Subsequent to the booster, the majority of primary-vaccination clones reappeared (around 97% CD4, 80% to 90% CD8).

This clonotype was picked up a small number of times. No antigen is known for it. The CDR3 covers 12 residues. Trimming took 6 bases from V and 11 from J; bases not matched to a gene: 8. Germline-derived CDR1 and CDR2 are SEHNR and FQNEAQ (reference sequence). One entry per CDR3 protein, called by TCRdb with MiXCR from the 5' RACE reads. The sample shows 450,000 to 550,000 distinct CDR3 sequences, 20% to 25% of them seen only once. The receptor's source is a man younger than 35 who received the YFV17D yellow fever vaccine. The specimen comprised PBMCs, sampled 21 days after the first yellow fever vaccination. The chain recombines TRBV7-9 with TRBJ2-7; 9 nucleotides align to TRBD1. DNA for the CDR3: TGTGCCAGCAGTCGGACAGGGGAACTTGAGTACTTC. As protein: CASSRTGELEYF.